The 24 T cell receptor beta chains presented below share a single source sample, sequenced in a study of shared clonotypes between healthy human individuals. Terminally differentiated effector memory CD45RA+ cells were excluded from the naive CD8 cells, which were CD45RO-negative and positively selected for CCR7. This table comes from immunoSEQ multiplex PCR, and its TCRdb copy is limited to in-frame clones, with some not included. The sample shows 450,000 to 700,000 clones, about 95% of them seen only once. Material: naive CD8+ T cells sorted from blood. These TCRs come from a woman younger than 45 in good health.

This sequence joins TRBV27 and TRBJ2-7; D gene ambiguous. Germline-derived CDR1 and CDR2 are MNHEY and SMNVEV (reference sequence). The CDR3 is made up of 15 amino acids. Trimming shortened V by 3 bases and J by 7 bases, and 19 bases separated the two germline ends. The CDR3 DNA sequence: TGTGCCAGCAGTTTTCTCCGACCCGTCGCTCTTGAGCAGTACTTC. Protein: CASSFLRPVALEQYF.

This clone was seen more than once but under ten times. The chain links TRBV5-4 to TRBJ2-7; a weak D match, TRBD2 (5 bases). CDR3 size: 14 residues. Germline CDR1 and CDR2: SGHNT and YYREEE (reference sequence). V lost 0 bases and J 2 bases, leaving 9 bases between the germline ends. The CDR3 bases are TGTGCCAGCAGCTTGGAGTCTAGCCCCTACGAGCAGTACTTC. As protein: CASSLESSPYEQYF. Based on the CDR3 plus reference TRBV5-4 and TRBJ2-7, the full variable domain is ETGVTQSPTHLIKTRGQQVTLRCSSQSGHNTVSWYQQALGQGPQFIFQYYREEENGRGNFPPRFSGLQFPNYSSELNVNALELDDSALYLCASSLESSPYEQYFGPGTRLTVT.

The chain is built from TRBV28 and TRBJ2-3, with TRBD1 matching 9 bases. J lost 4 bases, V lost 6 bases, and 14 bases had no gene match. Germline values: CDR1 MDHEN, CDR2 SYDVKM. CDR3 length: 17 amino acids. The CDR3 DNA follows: TGTGCCAGCAGCTGGCCCCGACAGGGGGACGGGGCAGATACGCAGTATTTT. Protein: CASSWPRQGDGADTQYF.

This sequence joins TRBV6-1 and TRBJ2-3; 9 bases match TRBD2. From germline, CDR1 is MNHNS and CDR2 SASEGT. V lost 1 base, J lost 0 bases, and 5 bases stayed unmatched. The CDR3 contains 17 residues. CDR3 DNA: TGTGCCAGCAGTGAAGGAGCTAGCGGGATTAGCACAGATACGCAGTATTTT. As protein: CASSEGASGISTDTQYF.

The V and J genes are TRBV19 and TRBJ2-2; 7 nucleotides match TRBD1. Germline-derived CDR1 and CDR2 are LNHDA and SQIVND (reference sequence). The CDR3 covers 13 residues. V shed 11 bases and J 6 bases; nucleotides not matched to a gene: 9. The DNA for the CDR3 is TGTGCCTCTGGGGAAAGGGGGCCCGGGGAGCTGTTTTTT. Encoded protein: CASGERGPGELFF.

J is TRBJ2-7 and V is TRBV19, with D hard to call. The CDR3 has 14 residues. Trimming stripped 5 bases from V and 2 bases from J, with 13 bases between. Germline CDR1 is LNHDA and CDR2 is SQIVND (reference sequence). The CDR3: CASSFGRETYEQYF. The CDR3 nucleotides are TGTGCCAGTAGTTTTGGGCGAGAAACCTACGAGCAGTACTTC.

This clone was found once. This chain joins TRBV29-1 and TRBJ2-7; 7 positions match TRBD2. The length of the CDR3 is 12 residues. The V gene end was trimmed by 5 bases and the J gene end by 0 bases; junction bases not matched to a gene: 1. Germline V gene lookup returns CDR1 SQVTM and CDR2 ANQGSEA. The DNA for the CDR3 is TGCAGCGTTCGGGGGGACTCCTACGAGCAGTACTTC. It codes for CSVRGDSYEQYF.

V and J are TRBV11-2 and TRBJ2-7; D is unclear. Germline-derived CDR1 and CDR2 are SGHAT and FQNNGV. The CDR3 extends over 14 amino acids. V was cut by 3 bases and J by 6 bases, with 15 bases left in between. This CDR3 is CASSFSPVASEQYF. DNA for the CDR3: TGTGCCAGCAGCTTCTCGCCCGTTGCGAGCGAGCAGTACTTC. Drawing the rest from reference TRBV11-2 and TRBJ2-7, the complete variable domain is EAGVAQSPRYKIIEKRQSVAFWCNPISGHATLYWYQQILGQGPKLLIQFQNNGVVDDSQLPKDRFSAERLKGVDSTLKIQPAKLEDSAVYLCASSFSPVASEQYFGPGTRLTVT.

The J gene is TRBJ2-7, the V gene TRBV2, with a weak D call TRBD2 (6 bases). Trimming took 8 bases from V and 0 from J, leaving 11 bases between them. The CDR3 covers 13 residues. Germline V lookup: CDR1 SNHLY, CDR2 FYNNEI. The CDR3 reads CASASVSSYEQYF. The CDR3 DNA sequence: TGTGCCAGCGCTAGCGTGAGCTCCTACGAGCAGTACTTC.

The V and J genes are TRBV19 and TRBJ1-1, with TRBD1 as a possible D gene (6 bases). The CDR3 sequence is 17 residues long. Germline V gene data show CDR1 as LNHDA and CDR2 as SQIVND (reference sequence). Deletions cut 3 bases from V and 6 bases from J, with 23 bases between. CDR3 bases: TGTGCCAGTAGTATTAGTGTAATCCCGGGGGCGGTCTCTGAAGCTTTCTTT. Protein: CASSISVIPGAVSEAFF.

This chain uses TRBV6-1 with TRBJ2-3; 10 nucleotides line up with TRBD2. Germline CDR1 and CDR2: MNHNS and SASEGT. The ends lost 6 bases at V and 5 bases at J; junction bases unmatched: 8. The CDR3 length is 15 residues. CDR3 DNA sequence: TGTGCCAGCAGCGTAGCGGGAGGAAGTAAAGATACGCAGTATTTT. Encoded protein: CASSVAGGSKDTQYF.

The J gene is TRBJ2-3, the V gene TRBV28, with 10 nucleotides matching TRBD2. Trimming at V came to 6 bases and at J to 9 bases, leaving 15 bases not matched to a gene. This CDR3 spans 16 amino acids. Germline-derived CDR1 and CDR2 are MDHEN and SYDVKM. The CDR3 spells CASRSGGLAGENTQYF. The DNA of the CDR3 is TGTGCCAGCAGATCAGGTGGGCTAGCGGGAGAGAACACGCAGTATTTT.

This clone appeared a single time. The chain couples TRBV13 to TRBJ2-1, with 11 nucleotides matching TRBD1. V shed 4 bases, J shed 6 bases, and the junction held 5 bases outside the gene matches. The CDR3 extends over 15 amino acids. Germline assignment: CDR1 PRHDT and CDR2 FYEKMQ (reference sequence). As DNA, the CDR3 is TGTGCCAGCAGCTCCGGACAGGGGGCACGCAATGAGCAGTTCTTC. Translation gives CASSSGQGARNEQFF.

CDR3 loop: CASSTGGVPYTEAFF. In DNA, the CDR3 is TGTGCCAGCAGCACAGGGGGGGTTCCGTACACTGAAGCTTTCTTT. The J gene is TRBJ1-1, the V gene TRBV11-2; 8 nucleotides agree with TRBD1. V was pared by 5 bases and J by 3 bases, with 8 bases of the junction left unmatched. Germline V CDR1 and CDR2: SGHAT, FQNNGV. The CDR3 runs to 15 residues.

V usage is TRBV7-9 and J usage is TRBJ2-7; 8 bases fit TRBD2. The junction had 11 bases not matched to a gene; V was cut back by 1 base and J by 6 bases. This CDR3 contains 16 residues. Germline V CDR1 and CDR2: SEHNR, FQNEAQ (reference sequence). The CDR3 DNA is TGTGCCAGCAGCTTAGTGACTAGCGCTAGGGTTGGCGAGCAGTACTTC. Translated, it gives CASSLVTSARVGEQYF.

The CDR3 nucleotides read TGTGCCAGCAGCCCGGACCTGAACGAGCAGTACTTC. Its protein is CASSPDLNEQYF. V and J are TRBV7-9 and TRBJ2-7; D unclear. CDR1 SEHNR and CDR2 FQNEAQ come from the germline V gene (reference sequence). This CDR3 has 12 amino acids. With 5 bases removed from V and 5 bases from J, the gap between germline ends came to 10 bases.

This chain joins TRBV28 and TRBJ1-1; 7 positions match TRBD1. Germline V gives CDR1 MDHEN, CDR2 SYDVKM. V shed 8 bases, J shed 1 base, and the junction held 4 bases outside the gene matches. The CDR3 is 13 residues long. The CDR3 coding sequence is TGTGCCAGCGAAACAGGGGAGAACACTGAAGCTTTCTTT. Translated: CASETGENTEAFF.

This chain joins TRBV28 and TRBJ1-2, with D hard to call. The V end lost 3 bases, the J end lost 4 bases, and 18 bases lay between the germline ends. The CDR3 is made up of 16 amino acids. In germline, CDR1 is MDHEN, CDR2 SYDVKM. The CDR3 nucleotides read TGTGCCAGCAGTTTCCAAAACGAAGGACGGGTCTATGGCTACACCTTC. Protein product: CASSFQNEGRVYGYTF.

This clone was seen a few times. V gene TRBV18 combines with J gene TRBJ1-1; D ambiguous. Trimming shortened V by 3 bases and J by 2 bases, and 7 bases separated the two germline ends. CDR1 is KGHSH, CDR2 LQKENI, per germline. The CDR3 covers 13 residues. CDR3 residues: CASSPAVNTEAFF. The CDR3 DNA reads TGTGCCAGCTCACCTGCAGTAAACACTGAAGCTTTCTTT. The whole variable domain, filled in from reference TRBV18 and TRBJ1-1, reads NAGVMQNPRHLVRRRGQEARLRCSPMKGHSHVYWYRQLPEEGLKFMVYLQKENIIDESGMPKERFSAEFPKEGPSILRIQQVVRGDSAAYFCASSPAVNTEAFFGQGTRLTVV.

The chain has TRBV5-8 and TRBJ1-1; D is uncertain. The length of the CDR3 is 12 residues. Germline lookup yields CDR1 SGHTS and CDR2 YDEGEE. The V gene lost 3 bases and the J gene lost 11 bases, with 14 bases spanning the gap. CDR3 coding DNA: TGTGCCAGCAGCTCCTCCCCAAATGCTGCTTTCTTT. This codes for CASSSSPNAAFF.

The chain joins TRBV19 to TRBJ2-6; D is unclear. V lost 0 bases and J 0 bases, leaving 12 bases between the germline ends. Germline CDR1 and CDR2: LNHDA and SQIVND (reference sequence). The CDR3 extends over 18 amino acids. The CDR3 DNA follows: TGTGCCAGTAGTATAGATCTTACCACCTACTCTGGGGCCAACGTCCTGACTTTC. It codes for CASSIDLTTYSGANVLTF.

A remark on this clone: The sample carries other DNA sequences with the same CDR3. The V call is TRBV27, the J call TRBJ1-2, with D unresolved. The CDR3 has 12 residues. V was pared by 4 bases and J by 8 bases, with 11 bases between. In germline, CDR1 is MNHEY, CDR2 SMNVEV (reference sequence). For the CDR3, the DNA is TGTGCCAGCAGTTCAGGAGCTGGCGGCTACACCTTC. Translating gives CASSSGAGGYTF.

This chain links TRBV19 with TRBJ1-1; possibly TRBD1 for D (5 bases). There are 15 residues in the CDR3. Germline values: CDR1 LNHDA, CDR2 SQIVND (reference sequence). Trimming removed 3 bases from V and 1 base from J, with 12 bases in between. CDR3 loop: CASSILLGGNTEAFF. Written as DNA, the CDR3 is TGTGCCAGTAGTATCCTCTTGGGGGGGAACACTGAAGCTTTCTTT.

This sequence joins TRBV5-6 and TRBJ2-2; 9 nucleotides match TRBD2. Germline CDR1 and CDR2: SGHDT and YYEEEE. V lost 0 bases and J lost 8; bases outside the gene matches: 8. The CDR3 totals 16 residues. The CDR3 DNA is TGTGCCAGCAGCTTGGTGCGGGAGGGCCCGGGTGGGGAGCTGTTTTTT. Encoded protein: CASSLVREGPGGELFF.